This note documents a single T cell receptor beta chain sequence. The data belong to a study of T-cell reconstitution after alpha-beta-depleted transplantation in children. Germline loops: CDR1 SGHRS, CDR2 YFSETQ. V was clipped by 6 bases and J by 2 bases; unmatched bases: 8. The CDR3 length is 15 residues. Unique molecular identifiers were built into the TCRbeta library. From the PCR reads, TCRdb called clonotypes with MiXCR, one entry per CDR3 protein. The sample yields 600,000 to 700,000 distinct CDR3 sequences, roughly 15% seen once. The source material was PBMCs from the stem cell graft donor, sampled from the stem cell graft. The chain links TRBV5-1 to TRBJ1-1; 9 nucleotides align to TRBD1. The clonotype comes from a human donor who donated a stem cell graft to a child with acute myeloid leukemia. The CDR3 sequence is CASMGQGEVNTEAFF. CDR3 nucleotides: TGCGCCAGCATGGGACAGGGCGAGGTCAACACTGAAGCTTTCTTT.